The present TCR beta chain was sequenced within a study of molecular identifiers for immune sequencing clone quantification. TCRdb re-called the PCR reads through MiXCR, storing one row per CDR3 protein. The table has around 320,000 distinct CDR3 sequences, about 23% seen once. This clonotype was counted at least ten times. Its antigen is not known. Unmatched junction bases numbered 1, after V lost 5 bases and J lost 2 bases. The length of the CDR3 is 13 residues. Germline V gives CDR1 SGHTA, CDR2 FQGNSA. Study results and caveats: Jurkat TCR RNA from one cell was spiked into some 1 million naive cells, and it was reportedly detectable there.

The J gene is TRBJ1-2, the V gene TRBV7-2; 8 bases line up with TRBD1. The receptor comes from a human donor in good health. Some libraries in this study had Jurkat cell RNA spiked in. The source material was naive CD8+ T cells from blood, with Jurkat cell RNA spiked in. Subset reported: FACS-sorted CD8+CD4-CCR7+CD45RA+ naive T cells. The CDR3 here is CASSRTGNYGYTF. The CDR3 nucleotides read TGTGCCAGCAGCCGGACAGGGAACTATGGCTACACCTTC.